The next 21 T cell receptor beta chains were all read from a single sample in a study of cytomegalovirus exposure and HLA in healthy donors. Primers included in the PCR were 60 Vbeta and 13 Jbeta primers. The data were produced by immunoSEQ multiplex PCR, yet TCRdb's version contains in-frame clones alone and is incomplete. The sample records some 160,000 clones, approximately 81% being singletons. Input material: PBMCs. Source of these receptors: a man aged 45 to 65 in good health and CMV-seropositive.

In its sample, this clone was seen a few times. V is TRBV6-1 and J is TRBJ2-1, with 7 bases aligning to TRBD1. CDR1 and CDR2 from the germline V gene are MNHNS and SASEGT. V trimming: 8 bases; J trimming: 4 bases; junction bases outside the gene matches: 11. The CDR3 totals 15 residues. Written as DNA, the CDR3 is TGTGCCAGCGCGACACGGGACAGCTCATACAATGAGCAGTTCTTC. As protein: CASATRDSSYNEQFF.

The rearrangement joins TRBV27 to TRBJ1-1; TRBD1 might be the D (5 bases). V shed 3 bases and J shed 5 bases, with 19 bases lying between them. This CDR3 is 16 amino acids long. Germline V gives CDR1 MNHEY, CDR2 SMNVEV (reference sequence). The CDR3 nucleotides read TGTGCCAGCAGTTTTGGGGGAGGGGCCCGGGGGACTGAAGCTTTCTTT. Translated: CASSFGGGARGTEAFF.

The CDR3 DNA follows: TGTGCCAGCATGGACCTGCGGGGCCACGAGCAGTACTTC. Amino acid sequence: CASMDLRGHEQYF. The rearrangement uses TRBV6-1 and TRBJ2-5, with D maybe TRBD2 (6 bases). Near its end, the DNA agrees better with TRBJ2-7, so the J call may be wrong. Germline lookup yields CDR1 MNHNS and CDR2 SASEGT. CDR3 size: 13 residues.

In regard to this clone: At the DNA level, this CDR3 is encoded by other sequences in the same sample as well. The chain recombines TRBV27 with TRBJ2-5; 12 bases agree with TRBD2. Germline CDR1 is MNHEY and CDR2 is SMNVEV (reference sequence). This CDR3 is built from 17 residues. V trimming: 2 bases; J trimming: 2 bases; junction bases outside the gene matches: 6. CDR3 bases: TGTGCCAGCAGTTTAAAAGGACTAGCGGGACCTCAAGAGACCCAGTACTTC. Its protein is CASSLKGLAGPQETQYF.

The table lists this clone with a few counts. The J gene is TRBJ1-3, the V gene TRBV14; TRBD1 aligns across 10 bases. CDR1 and CDR2 from the germline V gene are SGHDN and FVKESK. V trimming: 4 bases; J trimming: 4 bases; junction bases outside the gene matches: 4. The CDR3 sequence is 15 residues long. DNA for the CDR3: TGTGCCAGCAGCCTCTTGACAGGGGGCGGAAACACCATATATTTT. Its translation: CASSLLTGGGNTIYF.

V gene TRBV5-1 combines with J gene TRBJ2-1, with 9 bases matching TRBD1. In germline, CDR1 is SGHRS, CDR2 YFSETQ. This CDR3 contains 15 residues. The V segment lost 0 bases and the J segment 7 bases; nucleotides outside the gene matches: 5. Here the CDR3 reads CASSLGRTGVNEQFF. The CDR3 DNA sequence: TGCGCCAGCAGCTTGGGACGGACAGGGGTGAATGAGCAGTTCTTC.

This chain joins TRBV2 and TRBJ2-1; 13 bases agree with TRBD2. The CDR3 is 16 amino acids. The V gene end was trimmed by 5 bases and the J gene end by 2 bases; junction bases not matched to a gene: 3. Germline lookup yields CDR1 SNHLY and CDR2 FYNNEI. This CDR3 reads CASSRTSGGTYNEQFF. For the CDR3, the DNA is TGTGCCAGCAGTAGGACTAGCGGGGGAACCTACAATGAGCAGTTCTTC.

The V call is TRBV18, the J call TRBJ1-5; D call uncertain. With 4 bases removed from V and 0 bases from J, the gap between germline ends came to 7 bases. The CDR3 loop spans 14 amino acids. CDR1 is KGHSH, CDR2 LQKENI, per germline. The CDR3 region is CASSQTSSNQPQHF. Written as DNA, the CDR3 is TGTGCCAGCTCACAAACTAGTAGCAATCAGCCCCAGCATTTT.

The chain carries TRBV11-2 and TRBJ2-7, with D perhaps matching TRBD1 (6 bases). V was trimmed by 5 bases and J by 3 bases, leaving 17 bases between them. This CDR3 has 15 residues. Germline V gene data show CDR1 as SGHAT and CDR2 as FQNNGV. CDR3 coding DNA: TGTGCCAGCAGCCTTCCAGGGCAGGGGCTCTACGAGCAGTACTTC. Protein: CASSLPGQGLYEQYF.

The CDR3 region has the DNA TGTGCCACCAGCGAACGGACAGGGACCTACAATGAGCAGTTCTTC. Residues: CATSERTGTYNEQFF. This chain links TRBV15 with TRBJ2-1; 8 bases fit TRBD1. The CDR3 length is 15 residues. Germline V gene sequence: CDR1 LNHNV, CDR2 YYDKDF (reference sequence). V lost 5 bases and J lost 2; bases outside the gene matches: 5.

V and J are TRBV5-8 and TRBJ2-1, with TRBD2 matching 7 bases. J was trimmed by 0 bases and V by 3 bases; bases with no gene match: 6. From germline, CDR1 is SGHTS and CDR2 YDEGEE. The CDR3 length is 16 residues. The CDR3 nucleotides are TGTGCCAGCAGCTCGGGCCGACTAGCCTCCTACAATGAGCAGTTCTTC. Encoded protein: CASSSGRLASYNEQFF.

A note on this clone: The identical CDR3 is also encoded by other nucleotide sequences in the sample. The gene calls are TRBV7-9 and TRBJ2-5, with no clear D. Germline-derived CDR1 and CDR2 are SEHNR and FQNEAQ (reference sequence). The CDR3 runs 11 residues. V dropped 5 bases and J dropped 5 bases, with 6 bases sitting between them. CDR3 region: CASSPRETQYF. Written as DNA, the CDR3 is TGTGCCAGCAGCCCGCGGGAGACCCAGTACTTC.

The rearrangement uses TRBV4-3 and TRBJ2-1; D is uncertain. CDR1 and CDR2 from the germline V gene are LGHNA and YSLEER. The CDR3 consists of 14 residues. Trimming took off 0 bases at V and 6 bases at J, with 9 bases between the two ends. The CDR3 protein is CASSQDSPGNEQFF. CDR3 DNA sequence: TGCGCCAGCAGCCAAGATTCACCGGGCAATGAGCAGTTCTTC.

As concerns this clone: Other DNA sequences from this sample encode an identical CDR3 as well. This rearrangement joins TRBV9 to TRBJ2-5; possible D gene TRBD2, 5 bases. The CDR3 is 13 residues long. Germline V gives CDR1 SGDLS, CDR2 YYNGEE. Trimming pared 2 bases from V and 1 base from J, leaving 6 bases between. CDR3 in DNA: TGTGCCAGCAGCGTCCGGGGCCAAGAGACCCAGTACTTC. It yields the protein CASSVRGQETQYF.

The gene calls are TRBV7-3 and TRBJ1-2; a weak D match, TRBD1 (5 bases). V was clipped by 5 bases and J by 2 bases, with 15 bases between them. Germline CDR1 is SGHTA and CDR2 is FQGTGA. This CDR3 spans 15 amino acids. The CDR3: CASSLNTGSNYGYTF. CDR3 DNA sequence: TGTGCCAGCAGCCTAAATACAGGTTCCAACTATGGCTACACCTTC.

This clone was picked up a small number of times. This chain links TRBV30 with TRBJ2-2, with D perhaps TRBD1 (5 bases). The germline CDR1 and CDR2 sequences are GTSNPN and SVGIG (reference sequence). Trimming removed 1 base from V and 3 bases from J, with 9 bases in between. This CDR3 is built from 14 residues. CDR3 loop: CAWSADTYTGELFF. CDR3 bases: TGTGCCTGGAGTGCGGACACCTACACCGGGGAGCTGTTTTTT. Full variable domain (remainder filled in from reference TRBV30 and TRBJ2-2): SQTIHQWPATLVQPVGSPLSLECTVEGTSNPNLYWYRQAAGRGLQLLFYSVGIGQISSEVPQNLSASRPQDRQFILSSKKLLLSDSGFYLCAWSADTYTGELFFGEGSRLTVL.

About this clone: A read error may account for a junction end that differs from germline. The same CDR3 also results from other DNA sequences found in this sample. J is TRBJ2-2 and V is TRBV5-1; 9 bases line up with TRBD2. Germline V gene lookup returns CDR1 SGHRS and CDR2 YFSETQ. There are 16 residues in the CDR3. This CDR3 reads CASSIASGANTGELFF. In nucleotides, the CDR3 is TGCGCCAGCAGCATCGCTAGCGGGGCGAACACCGGGGAACTGTTTTTT.

The chain joins TRBV7-8 to TRBJ1-1, with D possibly matching TRBD1 (6 bases). The CDR3 has 13 amino acids. CDR1 is SGHVS, CDR2 FQNEAQ, per germline. The ends were cut back, 1 base at V and 5 bases at J, with 8 bases in the middle. CDR3 nucleotides: TGTGCCAGCAGCTTAGACAGGGATACTGAAGCTTTCTTT. It translates to CASSLDRDTEAFF.

The genes are TRBV2 and TRBJ1-1; 9 bases are a match to TRBD1. J was trimmed by 13 bases and V by 5 bases; bases with no gene match: 17. CDR1 and CDR2 (germline): SNHLY, FYNNEI. The CDR3 has 15 amino acids. CDR3 protein: CASSTFPRQGEFGFF. The CDR3 bases are TGTGCCAGCAGTACCTTCCCAAGACAGGGGGAATTTGGTTTCTTT.

The table lists this clone with a few counts. The V call is TRBV5-1, the J call TRBJ1-5; TRBD1 might be the D (5 bases). The CDR3 consists of 13 residues. Germline values: CDR1 SGHRS, CDR2 YFSETQ. V lost 1 base, J lost 7 bases, and 9 bases lay in between. Here the CDR3 reads CASSLTGGQPQHF. The CDR3 nucleotides read TGCGCCAGCAGCTTGACAGGCGGCCAGCCCCAGCATTTT.

The chain recombines TRBV5-6 with TRBJ1-4, with D perhaps matching TRBD1 (6 bases). V was shortened by 0 bases and J by 3 bases, with 9 bases between the two germline ends. The CDR3 sequence is 15 residues long. Germline V gene sequence: CDR1 SGHDT, CDR2 YYEEEE. DNA of the CDR3: TGTGCCAGCAGCTTGGCAGGGGTCCCTAATGAAAAACTGTTTTTT. Its translation: CASSLAGVPNEKLFF. The whole variable domain, remainder taken from reference TRBV5-6 and TRBJ1-4, is DAGVTQSPTHLIKTRGQQVTLRCSPKSGHDTVSWYQQALGQGPQFIFQYYEEEERQRGNFPDRFSGHQFPNYSSELNVNALLLGDSALYLCASSLAGVPNEKLFFGSGTQLSVL.